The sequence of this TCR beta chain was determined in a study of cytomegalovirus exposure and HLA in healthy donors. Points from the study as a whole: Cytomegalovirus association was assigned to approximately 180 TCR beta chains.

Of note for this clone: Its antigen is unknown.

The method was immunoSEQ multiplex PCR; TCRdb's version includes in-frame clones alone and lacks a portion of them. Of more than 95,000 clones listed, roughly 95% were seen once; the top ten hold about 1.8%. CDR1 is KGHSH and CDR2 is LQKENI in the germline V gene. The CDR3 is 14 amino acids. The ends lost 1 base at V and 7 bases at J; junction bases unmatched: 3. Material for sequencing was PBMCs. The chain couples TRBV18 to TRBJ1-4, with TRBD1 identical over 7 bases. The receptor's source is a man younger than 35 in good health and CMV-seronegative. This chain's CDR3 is CASSPQGAAEKLFF. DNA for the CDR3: TGTGCCAGCTCACCACAGGGGGCAGCTGAAAAACTGTTTTTT.